The 19 T cell receptor beta chains presented below share a single source sample, sequenced in a study of monozygotic twins with inflammatory bowel disease. TCRdb re-called the 5' RACE reads; one entry per CDR3 protein, DNA not given. The sample totals more than 300,000 distinct CDR3 sequences. Material for sequencing was blood. The receptors here all came from a human donor with ulcerative colitis or Crohn's disease, or a healthy co-twin of an affected twin (not recorded which).

This chain connects TRBV6-1 to TRBJ2-3; TCRdb's assignment of TRBD1 cannot be checked, as there is no DNA. Germline assignment: CDR1 MNHNS and CDR2 SASEGT. This CDR3 spans 11 amino acids. CDR3 residues: CASSVDRAQYF.

V is TRBV6-2 or TRBV6-3 and J is TRBJ1-1; with no DNA, the TCRdb D assignment of TRBD1 cannot be verified. The CDR3 has 14 residues. CDR1 and CDR2 from the germline V gene are MNHEY and SVGEGT. CDR3 amino acids: CASSYGQGLTEAFF.

The chain is built from TRBV7-9 and TRBJ2-7. The V gene's germline CDR1 is SEHNR and CDR2 FQNEAQ (reference sequence). CDR3 size: 15 residues. CDR3 amino acids: CASTNPAGNSYEQYF.

The chain recombines TRBV5-1 with TRBJ2-2; the D call from TCRdb, TRBD1, cannot be confirmed without DNA. This CDR3 is built from 15 residues. The germline CDR1 and CDR2 sequences are SGHRS and YFSETQ. The chain's CDR3 is CASSLWGANTGELFF.

The rearrangement links TRBV12-3 or TRBV12-4 to TRBJ2-3; TCRdb reports TRBD2, a call that lacks DNA to check it against. CDR3 length equals 14 residues. CDR3: CASSHGPNTDTQYF.

The genes are TRBV14 and TRBJ1-6; the D call of TRBD1 rests on TCRdb alone, since no DNA is present to check it. This CDR3 has 15 amino acids. Germline V gene lookup returns CDR1 SGHDN and CDR2 FVKESK. CDR3 loop: CASSQYSGSNSPLHF.

CDR3 sequence: CASSLPLTSGSRSYDEQFF. This chain uses TRBV12-3 or TRBV12-4 with TRBJ2-1; TCRdb designates TRBD2, a call that cannot be tested without DNA. The CDR3 is made up of 19 amino acids.

CDR3 in amino acids: CASTPSGGPYEQYF. The chain combines TRBV7-2 with TRBJ2-7. The CDR3 totals 14 residues. The germline gives CDR1 SGHTA, CDR2 FQGNSA.

The CDR3 loop reads CASSLDPRDRPHF. J is TRBJ2-7 and V is TRBV11-2; with no DNA, the TCRdb D assignment of TRBD1 cannot be verified. The CDR3 covers 13 residues. Germline CDR1 SGHAT, CDR2 FQNNGV.

The chain is built from TRBV27 and TRBJ2-7. CDR1 and CDR2 from the germline V gene are MNHEY and SMNVEV (reference sequence). The CDR3 has 13 amino acids. This chain's CDR3 is CASSLRVSYEQYF.

The gene calls are TRBV12-3 or TRBV12-4 and TRBJ1-6; checking the TCRdb D call of TRBD1 is not possible without DNA. The CDR3 extends over 14 amino acids. CDR3 loop: CASSHRVESSPLHF.

The V and J genes are TRBV10-3 and TRBJ2-1; TCRdb's D gene call, TRBD2, goes unchecked for lack of DNA. The CDR3 has 15 amino acids. From germline, CDR1 is ENHRY and CDR2 SYGVKD. The CDR3 protein is CAISVSSGSYNEQFF.

The chain has TRBV11-2 and TRBJ2-5; the TRBD1 assignment by TCRdb is unverifiable without DNA. Germline V gives CDR1 SGHAT, CDR2 FQNNGV. This CDR3 has 16 residues. The CDR3 here is CASTGWPTLVKETQYF.

Here the CDR3 reads CSGVDWGGAVWSGANVLTF. V gene TRBV20-1 combines with J gene TRBJ2-6; TCRdb names TRBD2, which stays unverified in the absence of DNA. Germline V CDR1 and CDR2: DFQATT, SNEGSKA (reference sequence). CDR3 length: 19 amino acids.

The rearrangement links TRBV4-3 to TRBJ2-1; no DNA is available, so the TRBD1 call from TCRdb remains unchecked. Germline CDR1 LGHNA, CDR2 YSLEER. The CDR3 runs 15 residues. The CDR3 reads CASSRQRGQSNEQFF.

This chain links TRBV3-1 with TRBJ2-5; lacking DNA, the TRBD2 call made by TCRdb goes unchecked. The CDR3 consists of 13 residues. CDR1 and CDR2 from the germline V gene are LGHDT and YNNKEL (reference sequence). The CDR3 loop is CASTTGRRETQYF.

The chain employs TRBV28 and TRBJ2-7; TCRdb names TRBD1, which stays unverified in the absence of DNA. Germline CDR1 and CDR2: MDHEN and SYDVKM. CDR3 length: 13 amino acids. The CDR3 sequence is CASSRQARREQYF.

The genes are TRBV20-1 and TRBJ2-4; TCRdb selects TRBD1, and the lack of DNA leaves this call unchecked. Germline CDR1 DFQATT, CDR2 SNEGSKA (reference sequence). The CDR3 has 16 amino acids. The CDR3 loop is CSATGQGALGRNMQYF.

This chain uses TRBV6-2 or TRBV6-3 with TRBJ2-5. CDR3 length equals 14 residues. In germline, CDR1 is MNHEY, CDR2 SVGEGT. CDR3 protein: CASTSNRLGETQYF.